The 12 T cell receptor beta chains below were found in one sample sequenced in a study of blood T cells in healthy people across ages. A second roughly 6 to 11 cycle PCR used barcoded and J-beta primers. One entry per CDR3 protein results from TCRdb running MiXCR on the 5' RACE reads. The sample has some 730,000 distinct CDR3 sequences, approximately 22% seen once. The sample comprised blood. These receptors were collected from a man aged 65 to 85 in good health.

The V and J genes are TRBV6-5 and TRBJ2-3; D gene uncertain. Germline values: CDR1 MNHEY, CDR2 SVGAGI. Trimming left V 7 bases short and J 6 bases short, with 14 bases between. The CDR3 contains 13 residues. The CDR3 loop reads CASNAGSPDTQYF. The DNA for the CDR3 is TGTGCCAGCAATGCAGGTTCGCCCGATACGCAGTATTTT.

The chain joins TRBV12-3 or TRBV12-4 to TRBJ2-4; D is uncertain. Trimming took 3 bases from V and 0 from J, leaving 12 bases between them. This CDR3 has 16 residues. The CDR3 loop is CASSFGESIAKNIQYF. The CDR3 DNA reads TGTGCCAGCAGTTTTGGGGAATCTATAGCCAAAAACATTCAGTACTTC.

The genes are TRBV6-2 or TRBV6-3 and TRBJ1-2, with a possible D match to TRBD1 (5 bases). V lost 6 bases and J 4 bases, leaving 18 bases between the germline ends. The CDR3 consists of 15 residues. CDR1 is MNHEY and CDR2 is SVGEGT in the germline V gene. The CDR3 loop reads CASRPDSSPFYGYTF. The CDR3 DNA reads TGTGCCAGCAGGCCCGACAGTTCTCCATTCTATGGCTACACCTTC.

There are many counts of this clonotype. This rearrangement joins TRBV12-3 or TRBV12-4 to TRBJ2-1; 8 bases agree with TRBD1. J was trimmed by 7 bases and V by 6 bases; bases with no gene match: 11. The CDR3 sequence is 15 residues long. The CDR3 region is CASSPGTGRGNEQFF. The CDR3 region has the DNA TGTGCCAGCAGCCCCGGGACAGGTAGAGGGAATGAGCAGTTCTTC.

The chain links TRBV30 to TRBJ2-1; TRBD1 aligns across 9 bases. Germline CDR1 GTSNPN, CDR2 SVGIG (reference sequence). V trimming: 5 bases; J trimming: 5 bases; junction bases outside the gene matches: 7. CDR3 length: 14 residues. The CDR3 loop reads CAWLRDRADNEQFF. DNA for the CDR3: TGTGCCTGGCTCCGGGACAGGGCCGACAATGAGCAGTTCTTC.

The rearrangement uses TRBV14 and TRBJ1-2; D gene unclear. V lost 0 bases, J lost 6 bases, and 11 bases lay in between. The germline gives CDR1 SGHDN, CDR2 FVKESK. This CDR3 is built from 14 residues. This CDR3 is CASSQEGSFHGYTF. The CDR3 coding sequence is TGTGCCAGCAGCCAAGAGGGATCCTTCCATGGCTACACCTTC.

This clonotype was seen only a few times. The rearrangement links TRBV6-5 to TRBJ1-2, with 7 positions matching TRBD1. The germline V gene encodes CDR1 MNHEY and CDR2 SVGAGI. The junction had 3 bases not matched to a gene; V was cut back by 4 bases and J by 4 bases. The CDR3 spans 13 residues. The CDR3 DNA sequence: TGTGCCAGCAGTTGGGACAGTCTCTATGGCTACACCTTC. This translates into CASSWDSLYGYTF.

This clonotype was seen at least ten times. The CDR3 nucleotides are TGTGCCAGCAGCTCTACGCCTAGCGGGGGAGAAGATACGCAGTATTTT. This gives the protein CASSSTPSGGEDTQYF. J is TRBJ2-3 and V is TRBV7-6; 10 bases agree with TRBD2. Germline CDR1 SGHVS, CDR2 FNYEAQ. This CDR3 contains 16 residues. Trimming took 4 bases from V and 5 from J; bases not matched to a gene: 9.

Here the CDR3 reads CASSLSGDLGEQYF. The DNA of the CDR3 is TGTGCCAGCAGTTTGTCAGGGGATCTGGGTGAGCAGTACTTC. The J gene is TRBJ2-7, the V gene TRBV28, with D possibly being TRBD1 (6 bases). This CDR3 region has 14 residues. Germline assignment: CDR1 MDHEN and CDR2 SYDVKM. Trimming took 3 bases from V and 7 from J, leaving 16 bases between them.

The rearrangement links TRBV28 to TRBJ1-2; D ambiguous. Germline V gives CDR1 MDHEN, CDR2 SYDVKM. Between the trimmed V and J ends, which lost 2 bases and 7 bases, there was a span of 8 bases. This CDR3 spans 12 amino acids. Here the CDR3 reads CASSLRVTGYTF. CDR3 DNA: TGTGCCAGCAGTTTAAGGGTGACTGGCTACACCTTC.

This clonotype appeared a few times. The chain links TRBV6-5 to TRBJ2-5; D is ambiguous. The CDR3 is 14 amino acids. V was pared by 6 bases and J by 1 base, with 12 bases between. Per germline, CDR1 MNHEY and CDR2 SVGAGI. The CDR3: CASSPDGPQETQYF. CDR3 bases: TGTGCCAGCAGCCCTGACGGACCCCAAGAGACCCAGTACTTC.

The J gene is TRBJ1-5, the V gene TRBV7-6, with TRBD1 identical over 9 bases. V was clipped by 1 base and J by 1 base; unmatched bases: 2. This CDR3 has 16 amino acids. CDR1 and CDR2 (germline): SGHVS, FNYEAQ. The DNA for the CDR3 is TGTGCCAGCAGCTTAGGGACAGGGGTGAGCAATCAGCCCCAGCATTTT. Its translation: CASSLGTGVSNQPQHF.